The entry below gives a single TCR beta chain sequence along with its context. Its antigen remains unknown. These data are taken from a study of T-cell memory formation after mild COVID-19. Overall study: For the most part, TCR clusters were specific to one donor.

The study's findings and limits: Clones which contracted sat mainly in CM and EM if CD4+, and in EMRA if CD8+.

The V gene's germline CDR1 is SGHVS and CDR2 FNYEAQ. The CDR3 totals 15 residues. The V gene lost 5 bases and the J gene lost 3 bases, with 17 bases spanning the gap. TCRdb ran MiXCR on the 5' RACE reads and lists one entry per CDR3 protein. This table has about 390,000 distinct CDR3 sequences, under 25% appearing once. This TCR came from an adult woman who had mild COVID-19 (a few samples of this study predate the infection). Cell type and time point are not known. The sample consisted of PBMCs or a T cell subset sorted from them (not recorded which). The gene calls are TRBV7-6 and TRBJ2-7; D gene ambiguous. The CDR3 region has the DNA TGTGCCAGCAGCCCTGACCCACCAGGCCTCTACGAGCAGTACTTC. Encoded protein: CASSPDPPGLYEQYF.